This entry lists 21 T cell receptor beta chains sequenced from one sample in a study of blood T cell repertoires in COVID-19. TCRdb's copy holds only in-frame clones and misses some; the assay was immunoSEQ multiplex PCR. Of 220,000 or so clones in the sample, nearly 90% were seen once. Material for sequencing was PBMCs or T cells enriched from blood (not recorded which). The source is a man aged 30 to 45 who had been exposed to COVID-19.

The genes are TRBV5-4 and TRBJ1-1; 8 bases align to TRBD1. From germline, CDR1 is SGHNT and CDR2 YYREEE (reference sequence). The V gene end was trimmed by 3 bases and the J gene end by 4 bases; junction bases not matched to a gene: 8. The CDR3 contains 15 residues. In DNA, the CDR3 is TGTGCCAGCAGCTCAGACAGGGGTCCGGGCACTGAAGCTTTCTTT. Its protein is CASSSDRGPGTEAFF. Variable domain in full (rest from reference TRBV5-4 and TRBJ1-1): ETGVTQSPTHLIKTRGQQVTLRCSSQSGHNTVSWYQQALGQGPQFIFQYYREEENGRGNFPPRFSGLQFPNYSSELNVNALELDDSALYLCASSSDRGPGTEAFFGQGTRLTVV.

V is TRBV19 and J is TRBJ1-2, with D perhaps TRBD1 (6 bases). This CDR3 comprises 14 residues. With 3 bases removed from V and 4 bases from J, the gap between germline ends came to 12 bases. Germline assignment: CDR1 LNHDA and CDR2 SQIVND (reference sequence). The DNA for the CDR3 is TGTGCCAGTAGTATTTCGCAGGGGCTCTATGGCTACACCTTC. This gives the protein CASSISQGLYGYTF.

The rearrangement joins TRBV19 to TRBJ2-1, with 8 bases lining up with TRBD2. Germline CDR1 reads LNHDA; CDR2 reads SQIVND (reference sequence). The CDR3 consists of 13 residues. The J segment lost 10 bases and the V segment lost 3 bases, leaving 5 bases of the junction unmatched. CDR3: CASSMASGQEQFF. The CDR3 nucleotides are TGTGCCAGTAGTATGGCTAGCGGGCAGGAGCAGTTCTTC.

V usage is TRBV6-6 and J usage is TRBJ2-5; 7 nucleotides match TRBD1. Germline V lookup: CDR1 MNHNY, CDR2 SVGAGI (reference sequence). J gave up 5 bases and V 10 bases, and 10 bases lay outside the gene matches. This CDR3 has 13 amino acids. CDR3 residues: CATREGADETQYF. Here the CDR3 DNA reads TGTGCCACCAGAGAGGGGGCCGATGAGACCCAGTACTTC.

This chain links TRBV27 with TRBJ2-7; 8 nucleotides match TRBD1. Germline CDR1 MNHEY, CDR2 SMNVEV (reference sequence). This CDR3 region has 14 residues. Trimming cost V 3 bases and J 5 bases; bases outside gene matches: 6. This chain's CDR3 is CASSFNRGRDEQYF. The CDR3, as DNA: TGTGCCAGCAGTTTTAACAGGGGGAGAGACGAGCAGTACTTC.

J is TRBJ2-5 and V is TRBV11-2, with TRBD2 matching 11 bases. V was clipped by 0 bases and J by 13 bases; unmatched bases: 7. The CDR3 runs 14 residues. Germline V gene sequence: CDR1 SGHAT, CDR2 FQNNGV. The CDR3 sequence: CASSLDLLAGAMYF. The CDR3 nucleotides read TGTGCCAGCAGCTTAGATCTACTAGCGGGGGCCATGTACTTC.

This sequence joins TRBV6-2 or TRBV6-3 and TRBJ2-2; D gene ambiguous. Trimming shortened V by 6 bases and J by 7 bases, and 12 bases separated the two germline ends. This CDR3 comprises 13 residues. In germline, CDR1 is MNHEY, CDR2 SVGEGT. The CDR3 DNA is TGTGCCAGCAGCCCCGCGCGCCGCGGGGAGCTGTTTTTT. This codes for CASSPARRGELFF.

The chain combines TRBV5-1 with TRBJ2-2; TRBD2 aligns across 7 bases. The CDR3 sequence is 15 residues long. CDR1 SGHRS and CDR2 YFSETQ come from the germline V gene. Unmatched junction bases numbered 6, after V lost 3 bases and J lost 4 bases. CDR3 nucleotides: TGCGCCAGCAGCTCCGGGACGGGGGGCACCGGGGAGCTGTTTTTT. Protein sequence: CASSSGTGGTGELFF.

With regard to this clone: Other DNA sequences of this sample code for an identical CDR3. This sequence joins TRBV12-3 or TRBV12-4 and TRBJ1-5; D may be TRBD1 (5 bases). This CDR3 spans 13 amino acids. The germline V and J ends were trimmed by 6 bases and 4 bases, with 10 bases remaining between them. The CDR3 loop is CASSPGGNQPQHF. The CDR3, as DNA: TGTGCCAGCAGCCCGGGGGGGAATCAGCCCCAGCATTTT.

The chain carries TRBV29-1 and TRBJ2-7; D not resolved. The CDR3 is made up of 12 amino acids. V shed 4 bases and J shed 1 base, with 8 bases lying between them. Germline V gene lookup returns CDR1 SQVTM and CDR2 ANQGSEA. CDR3 amino acids: CSVVVSSYEQYF. In DNA form, the CDR3 reads TGCAGCGTTGTGGTCAGTTCCTACGAGCAGTACTTC.

J is TRBJ1-3 and V is TRBV7-6; TRBD1 might be the D (5 bases). This CDR3 contains 18 residues. Trimming removed 3 bases from V and 1 base from J, with 19 bases in between. The germline V gene has CDR1 SGHVS and CDR2 FNYEAQ. This chain's CDR3 is CASSFRADSTPSGNTIYF. CDR3 sequence (DNA): TGTGCCAGCAGCTTCCGGGCCGACAGTACTCCTTCTGGAAACACCATATATTTT.

The rearrangement uses TRBV10-3 and TRBJ1-3, with TRBD1 identical over 7 bases. Trimming took 4 bases from V and 4 from J; bases not matched to a gene: 1. From germline, CDR1 is ENHRY and CDR2 SYGVKD. This CDR3 contains 13 residues. CDR3 coding DNA: TGTGCCATCAGTGGACAGGGAGGAAACACCATATATTTT. Residues: CAISGQGGNTIYF.

This clone appeared once. This rearrangement joins TRBV4-3 to TRBJ2-7, with 7 bases lining up with TRBD2. The V gene end was trimmed by 0 bases and the J gene end by 3 bases; junction bases not matched to a gene: 5. The germline gives CDR1 LGHNA, CDR2 YSLEER. The CDR3 is 15 residues long. The CDR3 region has the DNA TGCGCCAGCAGCCAAGATTCGACTAGCCTCTACGAGCAGTACTTC. Translated: CASSQDSTSLYEQYF.

The chain carries TRBV4-2 and TRBJ2-7; 8 nucleotides line up with TRBD2. V dropped 0 bases and J dropped 3; count of bases not matched to a gene: 7. The CDR3 extends over 16 amino acids. Germline V CDR1 and CDR2: LGHNA, YNFKEQ. The CDR3 loop reads CASSQDWRGAVYEQYF. The CDR3 coding sequence is TGTGCCAGCAGCCAAGATTGGCGGGGGGCCGTCTACGAGCAGTACTTC.

The genes are TRBV30 and TRBJ1-4; TRBD1 is a possible D gene (6 bases). From germline, CDR1 is GTSNPN and CDR2 SVGIG (reference sequence). Trimming took off 4 bases at V and 7 bases at J, with 16 bases between the two ends. This CDR3 spans 14 amino acids. The CDR3 here is CAWNAGAESEKLFF. The CDR3 DNA follows: TGTGCCTGGAATGCAGGGGCAGAATCTGAAAAACTGTTTTTT.

The chain carries TRBV7-9 and TRBJ2-1; 15 nucleotides align to TRBD2. V gave up 5 bases and J gave up 5 bases; unmatched junction bases: 4. Germline-derived CDR1 and CDR2 are SEHNR and FQNEAQ (reference sequence). The length of the CDR3 is 16 residues. CDR3 DNA: TGTGCCAGCAGCAGGACTAGCGGGGGGGCAGACAATGAGCAGTTCTTC. This translates into CASSRTSGGADNEQFF.

The V and J genes are TRBV18 and TRBJ2-7; TRBD2 might be the D (5 bases). In germline, CDR1 is KGHSH, CDR2 LQKENI. This CDR3 is 14 amino acids long. V was pared by 3 bases and J by 7 bases, with 16 bases between. CDR3 in amino acids: CASSPVLGEGEQYF. The CDR3, as DNA: TGTGCCAGCTCACCGGTTCTGGGAGAGGGAGAGCAGTACTTC.

The CDR3 loop reads CAWPLRGQGARGHEQYF. Written as DNA, the CDR3 is TGTGCCTGGCCTTTAAGGGGACAGGGGGCGAGGGGCCACGAGCAGTACTTC. The V gene is TRBV30, the J gene TRBJ2-7, with 12 bases fitting TRBD1. Trimming cost V 5 bases and J 5 bases; bases outside gene matches: 16. The germline V gene encodes CDR1 GTSNPN and CDR2 SVGIG (reference sequence). The CDR3 covers 17 residues.

The chain carries TRBV5-1 and TRBJ1-2, with D possibly being TRBD1 (5 bases). V was clipped by 0 bases and J by 7 bases, with 28 bases between them. CDR1 is SGHRS and CDR2 is YFSETQ in the germline V gene. The CDR3 loop spans 19 amino acids. CDR3 loop: CASSLDSGSIRYLRVGYTF. The CDR3 DNA reads as TGCGCCAGCAGCTTGGATTCAGGGTCCATCCGGTACCTCAGGGTTGGCTACACCTTC.

This clone came up once. The chain has TRBV4-1 and TRBJ1-6; 7 bases line up with TRBD1. Germline CDR1 and CDR2: MGHRA and YSYEKL. V shed 1 base and J 5 bases; nucleotides not matched to a gene: 14. CDR3 length: 19 residues. CDR3 DNA sequence: TGCGCCAGCAGCCAAGTTGGAGGCCCCGGGACAGCAAATAATTCACCCCTCCACTTT. The encoded protein is CASSQVGGPGTANNSPLHF.

The count of this clone is one. The chain is built from TRBV28 and TRBJ1-1; 9 bases align to TRBD1. This CDR3 is built from 13 residues. Germline trimming cut 5 bases from V and 11 bases from J; bases unmatched to any gene: 9. Germline CDR1 MDHEN, CDR2 SYDVKM. CDR3 sequence (DNA): TGTGCCAGCAGTCTCGAGGACAGGGGAGTCGCTTTCTTT. It codes for CASSLEDRGVAFF.